A selection of T cell receptor beta chains follows, all from one sample in a study of human T cells and chemical hapten exposure. TCRdb processed the RACE reads anew with MiXCR; each CDR3 protein has one entry. The sample comprises 130,000 or so distinct CDR3 sequences, around 11% of which are singletons, and 2% to 2.5% rests with the top ten. The material was whole blood, obtained in connection with sensitization to the hapten diphenylcyclopropenone (DPC). These receptors originate from a woman aged 45-65 years with alopecia areata. Some clones in this sample may be carry-over from other donors' samples. CDR3s include the opening cysteine and the closing phenylalanine or tryptophan. A D gene is named only where the DNA matches it firmly. Clone size appears in some rows only: once, few, many, or a class for an expanded clone.

TRBV20-1,-,TRBJ1-2,12,-,TGCAGTGCTAGGCAGCTCCACTATGGCTACACCTTC,CSARQLHYGYTF
TRBV12-3/TRBV12-4,many,TRBJ1-4,14,-,TGTGCCAGCAGTCCAGGGTCTACTAATGAAAAACTGTTTTTT,CASSPGSTNEKLFF
TRBV5-1,-,TRBJ2-2,14,-,TGCGCCAGCACCGACTCCAAGAACACCGGGGAGCTGTTTTTT,CASTDSKNTGELFF
TRBV4-3,-,TRBJ1-2,14,-,TGCGCCAGCAGCCAAGACGCAGGGAACTATGGCTACACCTTC,CASSQDAGNYGYTF
TRBV5-5,-,TRBJ2-5,14,-,TGTGCCAGCAGCTTGGAGGCCAGTCAAGAGACCCAGTACTTC,CASSLEASQETQYF
TRBV7-9,many,TRBJ1-1,12,-,TGTGCCAGCAGCTACATACAGGGTGGGGCTTTCTTT,CASSYIQGGAFF
TRBV10-2,few,TRBJ2-1,14,-,TGCGCCAGCAGTGAACGAAGCGACTACAATGAGCAGTTCTTC,CASSERSDYNEQFF
TRBV20-1,-,TRBJ2-2,11,-,TGCAGTGCTAGAAACGACGGGGAGCTGTTTTTT,CSARNDGELFF
TRBV2,-,TRBJ2-1,14,-,TGTGCCAGCCTTGCATGGGGGAGCTACAATGAGCAGTTCTTC,CASLAWGSYNEQFF
TRBV21-1,-,TRBJ1-5,13,-,TGTGCCAGCAGCAAAGGGAGGGATCAGCCCCAGCATTTT,CASSKGRDQPQHF
TRBV25-1,-,TRBJ2-3,13,-,TGTGCCAGCAGTCTCACGGGCGGACATACGCAGTATTTT,CASSLTGGHTQYF
TRBV19,-,TRBJ2-1,16,TRBD2,TGTGCCAGTAGTATAAGGGGGAGCGGGAGGGCCAATGAGCAGTTCTTC,CASSIRGSGRANEQFF
TRBV29-1,few,TRBJ2-1,15,TRBD1,TGCAGCGTTGTTAAACAGGGGGTCAGCTACAATGAGCAGTTCTTC,CSVVKQGVSYNEQFF
TRBV29-1,-,TRBJ1-4,14,TRBD1,TGCAGCGTTGAGTCGGACAGGGGACGGGAAAAACTGTTTTTT,CSVESDRGREKLFF
TRBV3-1,many,TRBJ2-7,15,-,TGTGCCAGCAGCCTAGGGACGCCGGCTCGGGCCGAGCAGTACTTC,CASSLGTPARAEQYF
TRBV12-3/TRBV12-4,many,TRBJ2-1,15,TRBD2,TGTGCCAGCAGCCCGACCGGGACTAGCAGAGGTGAGCAGTTCTTC,CASSPTGTSRGEQFF
TRBV28,-,TRBJ1-1,15,-,TGTGCCAGCATCGATCCCCGAGGAGTGGACACTGAAGCTTTCTTT,CASIDPRGVDTEAFF
TRBV20-1,many,TRBJ2-1,14,-,TGCAGTGCTAGAGAACTGGGTGGCTACAATGAGCAGTTCTTC,CSARELGGYNEQFF
TRBV5-1,many,TRBJ2-3,15,TRBD1,TGCGCCAGCAGCTTTGGGACAGGGTGGAGAGATACGCAGTATTTT,CASSFGTGWRDTQYF
TRBV7-2,-,TRBJ2-5,15,TRBD1,TGTGCCAGCAGCTCCCCGGGACAGGGGCAAGAGACCCAGTACTTC,CASSSPGQGQETQYF
TRBV10-3,many,TRBJ2-7,13,-,TGTGCCATCACCTTGGACCCAGTCTACGAGCAGTACTTC,CAITLDPVYEQYF
TRBV29-1,-,TRBJ2-5,13,-,TGCAGCGTTCACAGGGCTTTCCAAGAGACCCAGTACTTC,CSVHRAFQETQYF
TRBV5-1,-,TRBJ1-1,12,-,TGCGCCAGCAGCCGACAGAACACTGAAGCTTTCTTT,CASSRQNTEAFF
TRBV7-2,many,TRBJ2-7,12,-,TGTGCCAGCAGCTTAGCGACCTACGAGCAGTACTTC,CASSLATYEQYF
TRBV7-6,many,TRBJ1-4,13,-,TGTGCCAGCAGCGGGGGGAGAAATGAAAAACTGTTTTTT,CASSGGRNEKLFF
TRBV4-3,-,TRBJ1-1,12,-,TGCGCCAGCAGCCATGTCGGGGGTGAAGCTTTCTTT,CASSHVGGEAFF
TRBV4-3,many,TRBJ2-3,13,-,TGCGCCAGCAGCCAAGATATCCGGGATACGCAGTATTTT,CASSQDIRDTQYF
TRBV5-5,-,TRBJ2-7,14,-,TGTGCCAGCAGCTACTCCACAGGGAGCTACGAGCAGTACTTC,CASSYSTGSYEQYF
TRBV7-9,few,TRBJ2-3,14,-,TGTGCCAGCAGGTGGCTCTCAGAGACAGATACGCAGTATTTT,CASRWLSETDTQYF
TRBV11-2,-,TRBJ2-1,14,-,TGTGCCAGCAGCCCCGGTTATGTGGGCGATGAGCAGTTCTTC,CASSPGYVGDEQFF
TRBV11-2,-,TRBJ2-1,16,-,TGTGCCAGCAGCACAAGGAGAGGGGAGTCCTACAATGAGCAGTTCTTC,CASSTRRGESYNEQFF
TRBV9,-,TRBJ2-1,16,TRBD2,TGTGCCAGCAGCCTTGGACTAGCGGGGGGAATTGGTGAGCAGTTCTTC,CASSLGLAGGIGEQFF
TRBV20-1,many,TRBJ2-7,14,TRBD1,TGCAGTGCCCTGGGGACAGGGGGCAGCTACGAGCAGTACTTC,CSALGTGGSYEQYF
TRBV7-6,-,TRBJ2-1,12,-,TGTGCCAGCAGCTTTTTTGACAATGAGCAGTTCTTC,CASSFFDNEQFF
TRBV5-1,few,TRBJ2-5,12,-,TGCGCCAGCAGAATCGGGAAAGAGACCCAGTACTTC,CASRIGKETQYF
TRBV7-2,-,TRBJ1-5,14,-,TGTGCCAGCAGCCCCTCGAGGGTAGATCAGCCCCAGCATTTT,CASSPSRVDQPQHF
TRBV20-1,-,TRBJ1-3,15,TRBD1,TGCAGTGCTCCCGGACAGGGTGGGTCTGGAAACACCATATATTTT,CSAPGQGGSGNTIYF
TRBV2,few,TRBJ2-5,14,-,TGTGCCAGCAGTGGACAGGAACCTCAAGAGACCCAGTACTTC,CASSGQEPQETQYF
TRBV30,few,TRBJ1-2,11,TRBD1,TGTGCCTGGAGTTCAGGGGGCGGCTACACCTTC,CAWSSGGGYTF
TRBV11-1,-,TRBJ2-4,12,-,TGTGCCAGCAGCTTAAACGGAAACATTCAGTACTTC,CASSLNGNIQYF
TRBV20-1,-,TRBJ2-1,14,TRBD2,TGCAGTGCTAGCGGACTAGCGGGAGGCAATGAGCAGTTCTTC,CSASGLAGGNEQFF
TRBV11-2,few,TRBJ2-5,13,-,TGTGCCAGCAGCTTCTACAGGGAGGAGACCCAGTACTTC,CASSFYREETQYF
TRBV6-5,many,TRBJ1-2,15,TRBD1,TGTGCCAGCAGTTACGGGACAGGGGGCGACTATGGCTACACCTTC,CASSYGTGGDYGYTF
TRBV28,-,TRBJ2-1,17,TRBD2,TGTGCCAGCAGTTTATGGAGAGGACTAGCATTTGCCAATGAGCAGTTCTTC,CASSLWRGLAFANEQFF
TRBV15,few,TRBJ2-6,15,-,TGTGCCACCAGCATGAGGGGTGATGGGGCCAACGTCCTGACTTTC,CATSMRGDGANVLTF
TRBV12-3/TRBV12-4,-,TRBJ2-7,15,TRBD1,TGTGCCAGCAGTTTAGCACCAGGGACAGGGCACGAGCAGTACTTC,CASSLAPGTGHEQYF
TRBV6-2/TRBV6-3,many,TRBJ2-3,14,TRBD2,TGTGCCAGCAACCTACTAGCGGACACAGATACGCAGTATTTT,CASNLLADTDTQYF
TRBV7-2,few,TRBJ1-3,15,-,TGTGCCAGCAGCTTAGAGTCCGTCTCTGGAAACACCATATATTTT,CASSLESVSGNTIYF
TRBV7-9,few,TRBJ1-2,13,-,TGTGCCAGCAGCCCCCCTTCTTACTATGGCTACACCTTC,CASSPPSYYGYTF
TRBV13,many,TRBJ2-2,13,-,TGTGCCAGCAGCCGCCAGCGGACCGGGGAGCTGTTTTTT,CASSRQRTGELFF
TRBV18,-,TRBJ2-6,16,-,TGTGCCAGCTCACCAATGGGAGGTTCTGGGGCCAACGTCCTGACTTTC,CASSPMGGSGANVLTF
TRBV29-1,-,TRBJ2-7,14,TRBD1,TGCAGCGTTGGCAGCAGGGGGCCCCCCTACGAGCAGTACTTC,CSVGSRGPPYEQYF
TRBV28,-,TRBJ2-1,14,TRBD1,TGTGCCAGCAGTGGACAGGGGGCCTACAATGAGCAGTTCTTC,CASSGQGAYNEQFF
TRBV6-1,-,TRBJ1-2,13,TRBD1,TGTGCCAGCACCCTCGACAGGGCCGATGGCTACACCTTC,CASTLDRADGYTF